The 19 T cell receptor beta chains below come from one sample, sequenced in a study of blood T cell repertoires in COVID-19. Profiling relied on immunoSEQ multiplex PCR, and the TCRdb table lists in-frame clones only, not all of them. This table holds about 63,000 clones, approximately 80% found once. The sequenced sample consisted of PBMCs or T cells enriched from blood (not recorded which). The receptors shown here come from a woman aged 40 to 55 with acute COVID-19.

V gene TRBV7-9 combines with J gene TRBJ2-2; TRBD2 is a possible D gene (5 bases). V was cut by 0 bases and J by 6 bases, with 8 bases left in between. Germline V gene lookup returns CDR1 SEHNR and CDR2 FQNEAQ (reference sequence). The CDR3 runs 14 residues. The CDR3 spells CASSLAGSSGELFF. The CDR3 region has the DNA TGTGCCAGCAGCTTAGCGGGGAGTTCCGGGGAGCTGTTTTTT.

This clone was found a few times. The genes are TRBV27 and TRBJ1-6; 9 bases are shared with TRBD1. J lost 7 bases, V lost 4 bases, and 2 bases had no gene match. Per germline, CDR1 MNHEY and CDR2 SMNVEV (reference sequence). This CDR3 has 14 amino acids. The CDR3 DNA follows: TGTGCCAGCAGTTCGGACAGGGGAAATTCACCCCTCCACTTT. Translation: CASSSDRGNSPLHF.

CDR3 region: CASSLAVGLAGTGELFF. The CDR3 coding sequence is TGTGCCAGCAGCTTGGCCGTTGGACTAGCGGGAACCGGGGAGCTGTTTTTT. The chain is built from TRBV5-6 and TRBJ2-2, with 12 bases that match TRBD2. V shed 0 bases, J shed 5 bases, and the junction held 5 bases outside the gene matches. The CDR3 has 17 amino acids. The germline V gene has CDR1 SGHDT and CDR2 YYEEEE.

The chain links TRBV9 to TRBJ2-2, with no clear D. The CDR3 totals 14 residues. V shed 3 bases and J shed 7 bases, with 13 bases lying between them. The germline V gene has CDR1 SGDLS and CDR2 YYNGEE. CDR3 in amino acids: CASSGLGVNGELFF. The CDR3 DNA is TGTGCCAGCAGCGGGCTGGGCGTTAACGGGGAGCTGTTTTTT.

This clone has only a few counts. This chain joins TRBV19 and TRBJ1-4; D call uncertain. V lost 8 bases and J lost 0, with 7 bases in between. Germline CDR1 LNHDA, CDR2 SQIVND (reference sequence). CDR3 size: 13 residues. The CDR3 DNA follows: TGTGCCAGTCGAGAAGCAACTAATGAAAAACTGTTTTTT. Protein sequence: CASREATNEKLFF.

V usage is TRBV6-6 and J usage is TRBJ1-1, with TRBD1 identical over 10 bases. The V and J ends lost 5 bases and 4 bases, in that order; junction bases with no gene match: 7. The germline gives CDR1 MNHNY, CDR2 SVGAGI (reference sequence). This CDR3 is built from 15 residues. This CDR3 reads CASSGRGTGATEAFF. The CDR3 DNA reads TGTGCCAGCAGTGGCCGGGGGACAGGGGCCACTGAAGCTTTCTTT.

This clone occurred a few times. The rearrangement links TRBV3-1 (or the pseudogene TRBV3-2) to TRBJ1-1; 10 nucleotides line up with TRBD1. The CDR3 totals 15 residues. Losses at the gene ends were 5 bases for V and 6 bases for J; bases not matched to a gene: 9. Germline V gene sequence: CDR1 LGHDT, CDR2 YNNKEL (reference sequence). CDR3 nucleotide sequence: TGTGCCAGCAGCTCCCGGGACAGGGGAAGCTCTGAAGCTTTCTTT. It codes for CASSSRDRGSSEAFF.

The CDR3 reads CASSLAVGGQGNQPQHF. The CDR3 DNA follows: TGTGCCAGCAGTCTGGCGGTGGGGGGGCAAGGCAATCAGCCCCAGCATTTT. This chain joins TRBV6-2 or TRBV6-3 and TRBJ1-5, with a tentative D call TRBD1 (6 bases). Deletions cut 5 bases from V and 2 bases from J, with 19 bases between. CDR3 length: 17 amino acids. Per the germline V gene, CDR1 is MNHEY and CDR2 is SVGEGT.

This chain joins TRBV7-8 and TRBJ2-2; 8 nucleotides line up with TRBD1. The CDR3 loop spans 15 amino acids. V trimming: 5 bases; J trimming: 6 bases; junction bases outside the gene matches: 8. Germline loops: CDR1 SGHVS, CDR2 FQNEAQ. The CDR3: CASSARTGFPGELFF. Written as DNA, the CDR3 is TGTGCCAGCAGCGCCCGGACAGGGTTTCCCGGGGAGCTGTTTTTT. Full variable domain (outside the CDR3, taken from reference TRBV7-8 and TRBJ2-2): GAGVSQSPRYKVAKRGQDVALRCDPISGHVSLFWYQQALGQGPEFLTYFQNEAQLDKSGLPSDRFFAERPEGSVSTLKIQRTQQEDSAVYLCASSARTGFPGELFFGEGSRLTVL.

Judged by abundance, this clone is medium-sized (0.01 to 0.1%). The V gene is TRBV28, the J gene TRBJ2-7, with 8 bases aligning to TRBD1. Germline V gives CDR1 MDHEN, CDR2 SYDVKM. Trimming cost V 2 bases and J 7 bases; bases outside gene matches: 7. The CDR3 spans 14 residues. The CDR3 DNA reads as TGTGCCAGCAGTTTAAGCCAGGGGGCGCGGGAGCAGTACTTC. Translation: CASSLSQGAREQYF.

This clone was seen more than once but under ten times. The DNA for the CDR3 is TGTGCCAGCAATCGCCTTGGCCTAGCGGAGATCAGAGATACGCAGTATTTT. Translation gives CASNRLGLAEIRDTQYF. The chain links TRBV27 to TRBJ2-3; 7 nucleotides agree with TRBD2. V trimming: 7 bases; J trimming: 5 bases; junction bases outside the gene matches: 18. Germline values: CDR1 MNHEY, CDR2 SMNVEV (reference sequence). This CDR3 is 17 amino acids long.

The chain joins TRBV7-9 to TRBJ1-6; 7 bases map to TRBD1. Germline V gene sequence: CDR1 SEHNR, CDR2 FQNEAQ (reference sequence). V shed 3 bases, J shed 8 bases, and the junction held 7 bases outside the gene matches. This CDR3 spans 15 amino acids. CDR3 protein: CASSLRDREDSPLHF. The CDR3 region has the DNA TGTGCCAGCAGCTTGCGGGACAGAGAGGATTCACCCCTCCACTTT.

CDR3: CASSPWTGASNQPQHF. The CDR3 nucleotides are TGTGCCAGCAGTCCCTGGACAGGGGCTAGCAATCAGCCCCAGCATTTT. The rearrangement uses TRBV27 and TRBJ1-5; TRBD1 matches at 9 bases. The V and J ends lost 5 bases and 0 bases, in that order; junction bases with no gene match: 5. This CDR3 spans 16 amino acids. Germline-derived CDR1 and CDR2 are MNHEY and SMNVEV (reference sequence).

About this clone: The same CDR3 is also encoded by other DNA sequences in this sample. The chain combines TRBV7-9 with TRBJ2-1; 8 bases are shared with TRBD2. After removal of 5 bases from V and 2 bases from J, the junction contained 8 bases not matched to a gene. Germline V gene data show CDR1 as SEHNR and CDR2 as FQNEAQ (reference sequence). The CDR3 is 16 amino acids. Here the CDR3 DNA reads TGTGCCAGCAGCCCCCGGGGGGGGTCTGCCTACAATGAGCAGTTCTTC. Residues: CASSPRGGSAYNEQFF.

CDR3 nucleotide sequence: TGTGCCAGCAGCAAAGGGACAGGGGGCTTTTCAGATACGCAGTATTTT. Translating it yields CASSKGTGGFSDTQYF. The V gene is TRBV21-1, the J gene TRBJ2-3; the listed D gene, TRBD1, was not tested against the DNA. TRBV21-1 is termed a pseudogene. The CDR3 spans 16 residues.

The chain carries TRBV28 and TRBJ2-3; TRBD2 aligns across 11 bases. Trimming took 3 bases from V and 5 from J; bases not matched to a gene: 7. CDR1 and CDR2 from the germline V gene are MDHEN and SYDVKM. This CDR3 comprises 16 residues. The CDR3 coding sequence is TGTGCCAGCAGTTTCTTAGCGGGAGGGGCAGGAGATACGCAGTATTTT. This encodes CASSFLAGGAGDTQYF.

J is TRBJ1-5 and V is TRBV19; 7 positions match TRBD1. The CDR3 length is 14 residues. The germline V gene has CDR1 LNHDA and CDR2 SQIVND (reference sequence). Trimming took 5 bases from V and 6 from J; bases not matched to a gene: 7. The CDR3 is CASSRAGGSQPQHF. In nucleotides, the CDR3 is TGTGCCAGTAGTCGGGCAGGGGGGAGTCAGCCCCAGCATTTT.

The rearrangement uses TRBV5-6 and TRBJ2-7, with D perhaps matching TRBD1 (6 bases). Germline V gives CDR1 SGHDT, CDR2 YYEEEE. The CDR3 is made up of 14 amino acids. V lost 4 bases, J lost 4 bases, and 15 bases lay in between. Here the CDR3 reads CASSPRDTIYEQYV. The CDR3 nucleotides read TGTGCCAGCAGCCCCCGGGACACCATTTACGAGCAGTACGTC.

V is TRBV28 and J is TRBJ1-4, with D perhaps TRBD1 (6 bases). This CDR3 has 14 amino acids. The germline CDR1 and CDR2 sequences are MDHEN and SYDVKM. The germline V and J ends were trimmed by 4 bases and 6 bases, with 12 bases remaining between them. CDR3 protein: CASSSGQSHEKLFF. CDR3 coding DNA: TGTGCCAGCAGTTCAGGACAGAGTCATGAAAAACTGTTTTTT.